This note documents a single T cell receptor beta chain sequence. What it recognizes is unknown. A much larger clone differs by one base, so this may be a read error. The sample originates from a study of regulatory T cells in long-lasting Graves disease. The CDR3 is 12 residues long. Germline CDR1 reads SNHLY; CDR2 reads FYNNEI. The V gene lost 1 base and the J gene lost 6 bases, with 7 bases spanning the gap. Time point given: newly diagnosed GD, antithyroid drugs for less than 3 months. Extracted RNA from PBMCs served as the source of the TCR library. Study findings and constraints: TRBV28, TRBJ1-2 and TRBJ2-5 were favored in persistent disease. The study examined only peripheral blood, not thyroid tissue. Having only a small sample size may have limited accuracy.

Relying on iRepertoire HTBI primers and Arm-PCR of CDR3 regions, the team built TCR beta libraries. Using its own MiXCR run on the multiplex PCR reads, TCRdb lists one record per CDR3 protein. The table has approximately 400,000 distinct CDR3 sequences, less than 20% seen once. The V call is TRBV2, the J call TRBJ2-7, with D unresolved. This TCR derives from a female donor with Graves disease. The sequencing used peripheral blood mononuclear cells (PBMCs), collected at new diagnosis, from a patient treated with antithyroid drugs. The CDR3 region has the DNA TGTGCCAGCAGTGAAGGGTGGGGCGAGCAGTACTTC. The encoded protein is CASSEGWGEQYF.